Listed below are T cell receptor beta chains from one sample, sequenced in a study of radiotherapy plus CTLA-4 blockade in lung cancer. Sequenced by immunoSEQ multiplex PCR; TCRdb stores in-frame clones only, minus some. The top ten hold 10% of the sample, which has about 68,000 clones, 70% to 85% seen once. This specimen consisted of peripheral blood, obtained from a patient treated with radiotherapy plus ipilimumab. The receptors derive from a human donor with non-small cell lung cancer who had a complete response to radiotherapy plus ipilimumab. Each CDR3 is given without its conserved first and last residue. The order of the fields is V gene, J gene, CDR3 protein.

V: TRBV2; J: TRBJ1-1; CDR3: ASRGAGPDTEAF
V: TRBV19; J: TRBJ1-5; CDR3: ASSIEGIAHSNQPQH
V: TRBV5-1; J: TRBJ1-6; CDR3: ASSLGQENSPLH
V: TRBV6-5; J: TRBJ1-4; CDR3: ASKSGGAEKLF
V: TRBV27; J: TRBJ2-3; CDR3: ASKISGPPPTDTQY
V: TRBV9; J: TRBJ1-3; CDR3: ASSVRGLSGNTIY
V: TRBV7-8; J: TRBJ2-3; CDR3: ASSPSGSTTDTQY
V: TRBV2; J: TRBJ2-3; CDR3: ASSEGLGSDTQY
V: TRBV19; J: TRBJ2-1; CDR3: ASTWTSGGRNEQF
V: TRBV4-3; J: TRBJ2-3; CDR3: ASSQPLAMGSGGPGDTQY
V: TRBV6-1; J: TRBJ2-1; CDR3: ASDLAGVGNEQF
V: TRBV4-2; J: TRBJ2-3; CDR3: ASSPTSGGGLGNTQY
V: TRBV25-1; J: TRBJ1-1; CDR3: ASTLGGHQNTEAF
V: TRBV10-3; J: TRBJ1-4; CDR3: AISDAGAHEKLF
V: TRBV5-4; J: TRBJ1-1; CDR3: ASSWRTGANTEAF
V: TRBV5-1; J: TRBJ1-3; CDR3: ASSLERNSGNTIY
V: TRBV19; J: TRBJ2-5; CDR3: ASSSETGYQETQY
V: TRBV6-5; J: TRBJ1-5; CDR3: ASSLAPQYQPQH
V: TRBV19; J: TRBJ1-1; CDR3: ASTNRETYTEAF
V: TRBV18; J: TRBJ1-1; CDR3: ASSPQGMNTEAF
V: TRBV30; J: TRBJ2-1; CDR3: AWRKGTGPVNEQF
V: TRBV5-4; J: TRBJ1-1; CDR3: ASSLGDRLNTEAF
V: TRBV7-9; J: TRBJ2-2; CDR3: ASSLKLKREGETGELF
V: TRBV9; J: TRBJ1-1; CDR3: ASSAALNTEAF
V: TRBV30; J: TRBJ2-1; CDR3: AWRENWAGGPSSSYNEQF
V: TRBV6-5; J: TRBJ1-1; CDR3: ASRTTGGGTEAF
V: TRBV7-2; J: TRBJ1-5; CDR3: ASSGEGGQPQH
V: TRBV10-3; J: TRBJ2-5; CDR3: AISGQSQETQY
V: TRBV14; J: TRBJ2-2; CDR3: ASSQLRARTGELF
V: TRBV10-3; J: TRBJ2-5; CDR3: AISEPRLVKTQY
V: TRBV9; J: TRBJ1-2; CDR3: ASSVEAGNYGYT
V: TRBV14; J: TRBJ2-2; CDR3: ASSRRLAGNTGELF
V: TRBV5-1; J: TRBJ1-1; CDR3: ASSTQGAENTEAF
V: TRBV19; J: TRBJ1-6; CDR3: ASGGGNSPLH
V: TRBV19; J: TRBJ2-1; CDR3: ASSMDRGTDSYNEQF
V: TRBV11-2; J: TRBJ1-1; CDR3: ASSLAGASAEAF
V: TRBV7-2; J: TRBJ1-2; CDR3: ASSSRDRGYGYT
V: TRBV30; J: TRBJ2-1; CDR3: AWRLGAEQF
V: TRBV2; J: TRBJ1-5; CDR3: ASREDYQPQH
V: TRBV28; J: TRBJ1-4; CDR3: ASRGTGEKLF
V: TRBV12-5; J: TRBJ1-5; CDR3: ASGPGTGLNQPQH
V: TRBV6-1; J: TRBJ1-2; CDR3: ASSEELGNYGYT
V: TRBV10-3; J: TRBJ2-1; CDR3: ASGPYNEQF
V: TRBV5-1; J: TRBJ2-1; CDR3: ASSLGGNEQF
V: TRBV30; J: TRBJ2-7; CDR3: AWNPISSYEQY
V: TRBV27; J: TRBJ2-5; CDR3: ASRLDRGETQY
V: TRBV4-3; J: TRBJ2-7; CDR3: ASSQAIIGQGFHEQY
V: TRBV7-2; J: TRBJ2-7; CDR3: ASSLAGQALYEQY
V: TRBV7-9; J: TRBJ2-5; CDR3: ASSSNLAAETQY
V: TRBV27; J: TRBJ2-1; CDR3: ASSLHPTPNEQF
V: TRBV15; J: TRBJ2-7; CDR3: ATSRSRAPSDEQY
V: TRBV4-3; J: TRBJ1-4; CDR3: ASSQQQGRNEKLF